Presented here are 10 T cell receptor beta chains from one specimen sequenced in a study of T cell responses to AZD1222 COVID-19 vaccine. TCRdb's table, derived via immunoSEQ multiplex PCR, lists solely in-frame clones and lacks some. The data show roughly 100,000 clones, around 89% seen once. Here the sequenced sample was peripheral blood, taken on day 0 of AZD1222 vaccination. The source is an adult in good health.

The chain uses TRBV6-5 and TRBJ1-5, with D possibly being TRBD1 (5 bases). The length of the CDR3 is 15 residues. From germline, CDR1 is MNHEY and CDR2 SVGAGI. Trimming shortened V by 8 bases and J by 4 bases, and 18 bases separated the two germline ends. For the CDR3, the DNA is TGTGCCAGCCTCTCAGGCCCGGGGGAAAATCAGCCCCAGCATTTT. It translates to CASLSGPGENQPQHF.

The chain combines TRBV6-5 with TRBJ1-4; TRBD1 matches at 7 bases. After removal of 6 bases from V and 3 bases from J, the junction contained 7 bases not matched to a gene. From germline, CDR1 is MNHEY and CDR2 SVGAGI. This CDR3 has 15 residues. This CDR3 is CASRVDRVANEKLFF. The CDR3 DNA is TGTGCCAGCAGAGTCGACAGGGTGGCTAATGAAAAACTGTTTTTT.

The chain uses TRBV12-3 or TRBV12-4 and TRBJ1-1; D is uncertain. Deletions cut 3 bases from V and 2 bases from J, with 7 bases between. The CDR3 length is 13 residues. In DNA, the CDR3 is TGTGCCAGCAGTTTGTACGACAACACTGAAGCTTTCTTT. Translation gives CASSLYDNTEAFF.

The chain links TRBV4-2 to TRBJ2-7, with TRBD2 identical over 14 bases. Germline V gene data show CDR1 as LGHNA and CDR2 as YNFKEQ. V trimming: 3 bases; J trimming: 3 bases; junction bases outside the gene matches: 4. This CDR3 spans 16 amino acids. DNA of the CDR3: TGTGCCAGCAGCCAGGGACTAGCGGGAGAAGGCTACGAGCAGTACTTC. Residues: CASSQGLAGEGYEQYF.

This chain uses TRBV5-1 with TRBJ1-1, with TRBD1 matching 7 bases. The trim removed 0 bases at V and 1 base at J, leaving 3 bases unmatched. Germline-derived CDR1 and CDR2 are SGHRS and YFSETQ. The CDR3 runs 15 residues. In DNA form, the CDR3 reads TGCGCCAGCAGCTTGGGAGGGACAGAGAACACTGAAGCTTTCTTT. Its protein is CASSLGGTENTEAFF.

The chain uses TRBV27 and TRBJ2-3, with D tentatively TRBD1 or TRBD2 (5 bases each). CDR1 and CDR2 (germline): MNHEY, SMNVEV (reference sequence). V lost 0 bases, J lost 4 bases, and 11 bases lay in between. The CDR3 loop spans 15 amino acids. The CDR3 region is CASSLSGVSADTQYF. CDR3 nucleotides: TGTGCCAGCAGTTTATCGGGGGTTTCGGCAGATACGCAGTATTTT.

The chain combines TRBV6-6 with TRBJ2-5; TRBD2 might be the D (6 bases). CDR3 length equals 14 residues. Germline-derived CDR1 and CDR2 are MNHNY and SVGAGI (reference sequence). Trimming took off 5 bases at V and 3 bases at J, with 13 bases between the two ends. CDR3: CASSTRDLKETQYF. DNA of the CDR3: TGTGCCAGCAGTACCCGGGACTTAAAAGAGACCCAGTACTTC.

V and J are TRBV2 and TRBJ2-1; possible D gene TRBD2, 6 bases. Germline values: CDR1 SNHLY, CDR2 FYNNEI. V lost 5 bases, J lost 7 bases, and 18 bases lay in between. This CDR3 comprises 15 residues. The CDR3 sequence is CASSLGTRGLNEQFF. CDR3 nucleotide sequence: TGTGCCAGCAGTCTAGGGACCCGGGGACTGAATGAGCAGTTCTTC.

This clone was seen only a few times. J is TRBJ1-1 and V is TRBV10-2; D uncertain. The CDR3 consists of 11 residues. The germline V gene encodes CDR1 WSHSY and CDR2 SAAADI. V was shortened by 7 bases and J by 1 base, with 4 bases between the two germline ends. CDR3 in amino acids: CASMGNTEAFF. In DNA form, the CDR3 reads TGCGCCAGCATGGGGAACACTGAAGCTTTCTTT.

V and J are TRBV11-3 and TRBJ2-7; maybe TRBD1 (5 bases). Trimming cost V 3 bases and J 4 bases, with 10 bases left between them. The CDR3 runs to 13 residues. Germline V CDR1 and CDR2: SGHNT, YENEEA. This CDR3 reads CASSLEQGYEQYF. CDR3 coding DNA: TGTGCCAGCAGCTTGGAGCAGGGTTACGAGCAGTACTTC. Using reference TRBV11-3 and TRBJ2-7 for the parts outside the CDR3, the full variable domain is EAGVVQSPRYKIIEKKQPVAFWCNPISGHNTLYWYLQNLGQGPELLIRYENEEAVDDSQLPKDRFSAERLKGVDSTLKIQPAELGDSAVYLCASSLEQGYEQYFGPGTRLTVT.